This T cell receptor (beta chain) was found in a study of T cell changes during pregnancy in multiple sclerosis. V shed 3 bases and J 3 bases; nucleotides not matched to a gene: 5. CDR1 and CDR2 (germline): SGHNT, YYREEE (reference sequence). The CDR3 loop spans 15 amino acids. Clones were read by immunoSEQ multiplex PCR, and TCRdb kept only the in-frame ones, dropping some. The top ten clones hold 9.4% of a sample with 20,000 or so clones, about nine tenths of them seen once. The sequence came from a female donor in good health, enrolled as a control in a pregnancy study. The specimen comprised CD8+ T cells from peripheral blood mononuclear cells, sampled in the third trimester of pregnancy. V is TRBV5-4 and J is TRBJ2-7; the match to TRBD2 covers 11 bases. The CDR3 nucleotides read TGTGCCAGCAGCTATGGGACTAGCGGCCTCTACGAGCAGTACTTC. It yields the protein CASSYGTSGLYEQYF.